This T cell receptor beta chain was found in a study of metastatic and nonmetastatic thyroid tumors. Overall study context: Repertoires were compared across blood and tumor or nodule tissue from malignant and benign thyroid patients. Broader study findings: According to reports, the diversity of TCR beta was significantly higher in malignant thyroid tumors than in benign nodules, and this held in both blood and tumor samples.

How the authors handled the data: Building a distant-metastasis classifier for papillary thyroid cancer drew on CDR3 differences across clinicopathological groups. TCRdb re-called the PCR reads with MiXCR. TCRdb's processing, not the authors' own work, is the source of the V and J calls. Of approximately 31,000 clones listed, 18% are singletons. Per the germline V gene, CDR1 is SGHRS and CDR2 is YFSETQ. The CDR3 sequence is 15 residues long. No patient received treatment before thyroid surgery. Notes on this clone: Antigen specificity is unknown. The germline gene is not matched at one end of the junction; a read error may be the cause.

V gene TRBV5-1 combines with J gene TRBJ2-5; a possible D gene is TRBD2 (5 bases). This receptor was taken from a female donor with papillary thyroid cancer or a benign thyroid nodule (not recorded which). Some clones in this sample may be carry-over from other donors' samples. Sequenced sample: blood. Here the CDR3 reads CASSLWEPPQETKYF. CDR3 coding DNA: TGCGCCAGCAGCTTGTGGGAGCCCCCCCAAGAGACCAAGTACTTC.